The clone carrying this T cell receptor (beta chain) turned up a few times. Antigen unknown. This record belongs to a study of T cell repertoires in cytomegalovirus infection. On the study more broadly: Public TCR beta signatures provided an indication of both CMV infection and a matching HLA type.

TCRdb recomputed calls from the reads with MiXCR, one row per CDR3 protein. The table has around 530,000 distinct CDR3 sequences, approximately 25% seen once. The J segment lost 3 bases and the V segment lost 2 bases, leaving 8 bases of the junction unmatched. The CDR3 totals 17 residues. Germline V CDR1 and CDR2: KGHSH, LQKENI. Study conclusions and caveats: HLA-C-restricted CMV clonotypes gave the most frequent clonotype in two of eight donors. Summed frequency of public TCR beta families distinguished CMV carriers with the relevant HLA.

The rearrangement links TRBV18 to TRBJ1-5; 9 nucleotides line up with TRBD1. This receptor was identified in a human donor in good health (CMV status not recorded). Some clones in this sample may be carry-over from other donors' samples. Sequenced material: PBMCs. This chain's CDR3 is CASSPDTGTGNNQPQHF. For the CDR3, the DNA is TGTGCCAGCTCACCAGACACCGGGACAGGGAACAATCAGCCCCAGCATTTT.